This TCR beta chain was obtained from a study of cytomegalovirus exposure and HLA in healthy donors. Study-level background: HLA-typed donors were the source of roughly 85 million unique TCRs held in an early data release. Study outcomes and limitations: Differences between HLA loci emerged in a later analysis of TCR association rates, with DRB1 most and HLA-C fewest.

The study ran its PCR with 60 Vbeta and 13 Jbeta primers. The repertoire was sequenced with immunoSEQ multiplex PCR; TCRdb's copy has only in-frame clones and lacks some. The table records approximately 120,000 clones, approximately 75% of them present only once. Germline CDR1 and CDR2: SGDLS and YYNGEE. CDR3 length: 15 amino acids. V lost 2 bases, J lost 1 base, and 4 bases stayed unmatched. In regard to this clone: Its target is unknown.

The chain has TRBV9 and TRBJ2-3, with 7 bases matching TRBD1. This TCR came from a woman aged 45-65 years in good health and CMV-seronegative. Sequencing input: PBMCs. The CDR3 spells CASSVMQGGTDTQYF. Written as DNA, the CDR3 is TGTGCCAGCAGCGTCATGCAGGGGGGCACAGATACGCAGTATTTT.